The present T cell receptor beta chain was sequenced within a study of beta chain features in type 1 diabetes. The CDR3 has 14 residues. Germline CDR1 and CDR2: SGHAT and FQNNGV. V was pared by 1 base and J by 8 bases, with 7 bases of the junction left unmatched. Expressed TCRB transcripts were sequenced after all isolated RNA was converted to cDNA. TCRdb's copy holds only in-frame clones and misses some; the assay was immunoSEQ multiplex PCR. The sample lists over 150,000 clones, approximately 8.1% occurring once. This clone occurred a few times. Its specificity is not known. General study results and limits: There was a moderate but significant shortening of TCRB CDR3s in all four CD4+ subsets of Type 1 diabetes patients. Patients with type 1 diabetes carried fewer insertions and had more deletions at their VDJ junctions.

The chain carries TRBV11-2 and TRBJ1-2; 7 bases fit TRBD1. The sample was central memory CD4+ T cells from blood. This clonotype originated in a man between 18 and 35 years old with type 1 diabetes. The CDR3 spells CASSLGGGGTGYTF. The CDR3 DNA is TGTGCCAGCAGCTTAGGTGGAGGGGGCACGGGCTACACCTTC.